These 16 T cell receptor beta chains originate from one sample sequenced in a study of shared clonotypes between healthy human individuals. Sequencing used immunoSEQ multiplex PCR; TCRdb keeps in-frame clones, though not all of them. The data show approximately 2.4 million clones, 95% seen once. Source material: naive CD4+ T cells sorted from blood. Subset given: CD45RA+ positively selected. Receptors originate from a man younger than 35 in good health.

The chain uses TRBV6-6 and TRBJ1-5; D is undetermined. The CDR3 has 16 amino acids. The V gene's germline CDR1 is MNHNY and CDR2 SVGAGI (reference sequence). The V end was cut by 6 bases, the J end by 4 bases, with 19 bases between. The CDR3 DNA reads TGTGCCAGCAGCCGACACTCGGCGCCCGATAATCAGCCCCAGCATTTT. Translation gives CASSRHSAPDNQPQHF.

V and J are TRBV6-6 and TRBJ1-5, with TRBD1 matching over 9 bases. CDR1 and CDR2 (germline): MNHNY, SVGAGI (reference sequence). The V and J ends lost 2 bases and 6 bases, in that order; junction bases with no gene match: 8. The CDR3 contains 16 residues. The CDR3 loop is CASSYPNTGGSQPQHF. CDR3 nucleotides: TGTGCCAGCAGTTACCCGAACACAGGGGGCAGTCAGCCCCAGCATTTT.

This chain joins TRBV6-1 and TRBJ1-1; possibly TRBD1 for D (6 bases). Germline CDR1 and CDR2: MNHNS and SASEGT. The CDR3 totals 13 residues. The V end lost 5 bases, the J end lost 1 base, and 8 bases lay between the germline ends. CDR3 nucleotide sequence: TGTGCCAGCAGTCGACAGGAGAACACTGAAGCTTTCTTT. Translating gives CASSRQENTEAFF.

This rearrangement joins TRBV6-1 to TRBJ2-5; D is possibly TRBD2 (6 bases). Looked up from germline, CDR1 is MNHNS and CDR2 is SASEGT. V dropped 3 bases and J dropped 5 bases, with 10 bases sitting between them. CDR3 size: 13 residues. CDR3 protein: CASSEGGTETQYF. DNA for the CDR3: TGTGCCAGCAGTGAGGGGGGAACGGAGACCCAGTACTTC.

Concerning this clone itself: At the DNA level, this CDR3 is encoded by other sequences in the same sample as well. The chain joins TRBV20-1 to TRBJ1-2, with D possibly being TRBD1 (5 bases). Between the trimmed V and J ends, which lost 3 bases and 8 bases, there was a span of 7 bases. CDR1 and CDR2 from the germline V gene are DFQATT and SNEGSKA (reference sequence). The CDR3 spans 10 residues. CDR3 protein: CSASRGGYTF. DNA of the CDR3: TGCAGTGCTAGTCGGGGCGGCTACACCTTC.

This chain's CDR3 is CASGLWGLYEQYF. In nucleotides, the CDR3 is TGTGCTAGTGGTTTGTGGGGACTGTACGAGCAGTACTTC. The rearrangement uses TRBV12-5 and TRBJ2-7, with D perhaps TRBD2 (6 bases). Germline loops: CDR1 LGHNT, CDR2 FRNRAP. Trimming removed 2 bases from V and 4 bases from J, with 9 bases in between. There are 13 residues in the CDR3.

The sample holds one count of this clone. This chain joins TRBV29-1 and TRBJ2-5, with D possibly being TRBD1 (5 bases). V was shortened by 7 bases and J by 4 bases, with 13 bases between the two germline ends. Germline-derived CDR1 and CDR2 are SQVTM and ANQGSEA. There are 12 residues in the CDR3. CDR3 sequence reads: CSAKPQGETQYF. The CDR3 coding sequence is TGCAGCGCGAAACCCCAGGGAGAGACCCAGTACTTC.

The rearrangement links TRBV18 to TRBJ1-2; D call uncertain. V was shortened by 0 bases and J by 0 bases, with 8 bases between the two germline ends. The CDR3 is 15 residues long. In germline, CDR1 is KGHSH, CDR2 LQKENI. CDR3 nucleotides: TGTGCCAGCTCACCACCGGTTAAATCTAACTATGGCTACACCTTC. It is translated as CASSPPVKSNYGYTF.

The chain carries TRBV5-1 and TRBJ2-2; D ambiguous. The V end lost 4 bases, the J end lost 4 bases, and 17 bases lay between the germline ends. This CDR3 has 16 amino acids. Germline loops: CDR1 SGHRS, CDR2 YFSETQ. The CDR3 sequence is CASSVSPPHGTGELFF. For the CDR3, the DNA is TGCGCCAGCAGCGTATCCCCCCCACATGGCACCGGGGAGCTGTTTTTT.

The chain carries TRBV30 and TRBJ1-2; D might be TRBD1 (5 bases). Trimming shortened V by 4 bases and J by 2 bases, and 8 bases separated the two germline ends. CDR1 is GTSNPN and CDR2 is SVGIG in the germline V gene (reference sequence). This CDR3 has 12 residues. Here the CDR3 reads CAWTGRNYGYTF. CDR3 coding DNA: TGTGCCTGGACAGGGAGGAACTATGGCTACACCTTC.

The rearrangement links TRBV18 to TRBJ2-7, with TRBD1 matching over 8 bases. Germline V gene lookup returns CDR1 KGHSH and CDR2 LQKENI. The CDR3 consists of 16 residues. The ends lost 1 base at V and 5 bases at J; junction bases unmatched: 10. The CDR3 is CASSPRGMTGANEQYF. The DNA of the CDR3 is TGTGCCAGCTCACCACGCGGCATGACAGGGGCCAACGAGCAGTACTTC.

The chain recombines TRBV6-6 with TRBJ1-5; 7 bases map to TRBD1. V was clipped by 0 bases and J by 2 bases; unmatched bases: 4. CDR1 MNHNY and CDR2 SVGAGI come from the germline V gene (reference sequence). This CDR3 comprises 16 residues. In DNA, the CDR3 is TGTGCCAGCAGTTACTCGAACAGGGGAGGCAATCAGCCCCAGCATTTT. Its protein is CASSYSNRGGNQPQHF.

This rearrangement joins TRBV7-2 to TRBJ2-1; 12 nucleotides align to TRBD2. Germline-derived CDR1 and CDR2 are SGHTA and FQGNSA. The CDR3 spans 15 residues. The V gene end was trimmed by 1 base and the J gene end by 8 bases; junction bases not matched to a gene: 3. The CDR3, as DNA: TGTGCCAGCAGCTTAGGAAGGACTAGCGGGGATGAGCAGTTCTTC. Protein product: CASSLGRTSGDEQFF.

The chain links TRBV19 to TRBJ1-5; perhaps TRBD1 as D (6 bases). The CDR3 length is 15 residues. V dropped 7 bases and J dropped 6 bases, with 19 bases sitting between them. Per germline, CDR1 LNHDA and CDR2 SQIVND (reference sequence). The CDR3: CASTPRQVPSQPQHF. The CDR3 DNA follows: TGTGCCAGTACCCCTCGACAGGTCCCTAGTCAGCCCCAGCATTTT.

The J gene is TRBJ2-5, the V gene TRBV5-1, with 7 bases aligning to TRBD1. This CDR3 comprises 13 residues. Trimming removed 6 bases from V and 5 bases from J; junction bases left unmatched: 7. Per the germline V gene, CDR1 is SGHRS and CDR2 is YFSETQ. The CDR3, as DNA: TGCGCCAGCAATGATGGACAGGAGGAGACCCAGTACTTC. Amino acid sequence: CASNDGQEETQYF.

This rearrangement joins TRBV30 to TRBJ2-7; D perhaps matches TRBD1 (5 bases). V was shortened by 0 bases and J by 6 bases, with 12 bases between the two germline ends. Germline CDR1 reads GTSNPN; CDR2 reads SVGIG (reference sequence). The CDR3 consists of 13 residues. CDR3 coding DNA: TGTGCCTGGAGTGTACTGACCACAGGCGAGCAGTACTTC. Protein product: CAWSVLTTGEQYF.